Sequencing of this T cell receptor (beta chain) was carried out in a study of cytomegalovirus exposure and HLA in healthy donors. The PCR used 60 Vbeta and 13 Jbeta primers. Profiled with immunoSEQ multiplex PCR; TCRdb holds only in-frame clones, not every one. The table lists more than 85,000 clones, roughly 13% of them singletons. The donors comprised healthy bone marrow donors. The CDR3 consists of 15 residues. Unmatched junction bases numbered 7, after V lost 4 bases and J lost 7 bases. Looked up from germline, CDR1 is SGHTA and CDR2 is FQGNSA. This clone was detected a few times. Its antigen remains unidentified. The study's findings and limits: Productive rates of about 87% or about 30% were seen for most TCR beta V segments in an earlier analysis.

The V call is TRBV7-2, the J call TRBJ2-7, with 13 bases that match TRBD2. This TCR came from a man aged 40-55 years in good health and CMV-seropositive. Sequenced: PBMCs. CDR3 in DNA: TGTGCCAGCAGCTCAACTAGCGGGAGGGGATTGGAGCAGTACTTC. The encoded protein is CASSSTSGRGLEQYF.